This is a list of T cell receptor beta chains from one sample in a study of T cells expressing NK-cell markers. TCRdb re-called the 5' RACE reads and catalogs CDR3 proteins one per entry, DNA excluded. The sample holds around 180,000 distinct CDR3 sequences. Sequenced material: blood T cells: a sorted CD56 or NKG2C T cell subset, CD4+ or CD8+ T cells, or bulk PBMC T cells (not recorded which). These receptor sequences come from a man aged 18-70 years in good health. Each CDR3 is given with its conserved first and last residue.

TRBJ2-1	TRBV12-3/TRBV12-4	CASSFNRDYNEQFF
TRBJ1-1	TRBV29-1	CSVEARAPVNTEAFF
TRBJ1-1	TRBV3-1	CASSPQGREHTEAFF
TRBJ2-1	TRBV29-1	CSVEGFSGGAGNEQFF
TRBJ1-1	TRBV12-3/TRBV12-4	CASGPWGSTLNTEAFF
TRBJ2-2	TRBV29-1	CSVVLTAVTGELFF
TRBJ1-2	TRBV2	CASSPNDSRGREYGYTF
TRBJ1-6	TRBV21-1	CASSTSSRTDHLASPLHF
TRBJ2-7	TRBV27	CASSLSRLGPGQGIYEQYF
TRBJ2-7	TRBV27	CASSDRGPTLYEQYF
TRBJ2-3	TRBV28	CASNDISTDTQYF
TRBJ1-3	TRBV5-1	CASSLETGAGNTIYF
TRBJ2-3	TRBV20-1	CSARVYGTGHTDTQYF
TRBJ2-5	TRBV9	CASSRTPRLGETQYF
TRBJ2-3	TRBV2	CASSEGQGTSTDTQYF
TRBJ2-3	TRBV7-9	CASSAHVASGTDTQYF
TRBJ2-7	TRBV18	CASSRGSDGFFHEQYF
TRBJ1-2	TRBV7-2	CASSLLLLQIDPNGYTF
TRBJ2-1	TRBV20-1	CSARSLGDYNEQFF
TRBJ2-7	TRBV2	CASSAPTSGGAIYEQYF
TRBJ2-7	TRBV29-1	CSVVGTEYSSYEQYF
TRBJ2-1	TRBV18	CASSPQGEQFF
TRBJ2-3	TRBV29-1	CSVGRTSGVTDTQYF
TRBJ2-3	TRBV2	CASIPDTGLSTDTQYF
TRBJ2-7	TRBV9	CASNPAGTPYEQYF
TRBJ2-7	TRBV15	CATSRGAGEVSEQYF
TRBJ2-3	TRBV6-4	CASSQGQGPDTQYF
TRBJ2-7	TRBV6-1	CASRSLRDRGYEQYF
TRBJ2-5	TRBV11-2	CASSLDPLGLAETQYF
TRBJ2-7	TRBV9	CASSPRGSGGQQYF
TRBJ2-2	TRBV19	CASSILPGQGVTGELFF
TRBJ2-5	TRBV13	CASSLGGVIVETQYF
TRBJ2-2	TRBV30	CAWSFYRGLGGELFF
TRBJ2-5	TRBV25-1	CASSSRVSGGETQYF
TRBJ2-1	TRBV7-9	CASYKGPNYNEQFF
TRBJ1-1	TRBV25-1	CASRGTGNTEAFF
TRBJ2-7	TRBV4-1	CASSQEMRQTYEQYF
TRBJ1-2	TRBV12-3/TRBV12-4	CASSLGLGRLEGYTF
TRBJ1-6	TRBV20-1	CSASGGEDNSPLHF
TRBJ2-5	TRBV28	CASSLGTGFETQYF
TRBJ2-1	TRBV20-1	CSARKLAGEQFF
TRBJ2-5	TRBV6-2/TRBV6-3	CASSNWDQETQYF
TRBJ2-3	TRBV5-6	CASTALPSGGGTQYF
TRBJ1-2	TRBV20-1	CSARATGHYGYTF
TRBJ2-1	TRBV6-2/TRBV6-3	CASSSFPSAGQGYNEQFF
TRBJ2-3	TRBV7-8	CASSLATSAGTSRDTQYF